This T cell receptor (beta chain) was captured in a study of control samples from healthy donors and cancer patients. Some clones are missing from TCRdb's copy, which holds only in-frame ones; the method was immunoSEQ multiplex PCR. Here the sample spans under 150,000 clones, around nine tenths being singletons. Germline V gene sequence: CDR1 KGHDR, CDR2 SFDVKD. The CDR3 loop spans 12 amino acids. V dropped 7 bases and J dropped 8 bases, with 13 bases sitting between them. The receptor's source is a man between 35 and 55 years old in good health. V and J are TRBV24-1 and TRBJ1-2; D is unclear. The specimen sequenced was blood. CDR3 region: CATRGPSQGYTF. The CDR3 DNA reads TGTGCCACCAGGGGCCCATCCCAGGGCTACACCTTC.